A single sample gave rise to the 25 T cell receptor beta chains below, sequenced in a study of T cell changes during pregnancy in multiple sclerosis. The table came from immunoSEQ multiplex PCR; TCRdb's copy has only in-frame clones and leaves some out. This sample has about 70,000 clones, with approximately 94% found just once. The source was peripheral blood, collected in the third trimester of pregnancy. These receptors were collected from a female donor with multiple sclerosis, enrolled in a pregnancy study.

This chain links TRBV29-1 with TRBJ2-3, with 8 positions matching TRBD1. Germline V CDR1 and CDR2: SQVTM, ANQGSEA. The J segment lost 2 bases and the V segment lost 6 bases, leaving 7 bases of the junction unmatched. The CDR3 runs 14 residues. CDR3 sequence: CSVSYRGVTDTQYF. The DNA for the CDR3 is TGCAGCGTGTCCTACAGGGGGGTCACAGATACGCAGTATTTT.

V gene TRBV9 combines with J gene TRBJ2-1, with D maybe TRBD1 (7 bases). Germline lookup yields CDR1 SGDLS and CDR2 YYNGEE. The V end lost 0 bases, the J end lost 4 bases, and 14 bases lay between the germline ends. The CDR3 is made up of 16 amino acids. The DNA of the CDR3 is TGTGCCAGCAGCGTAGCTACCCAGGGGGGATACAATGAGCAGTTCTTC. As protein: CASSVATQGGYNEQFF.

The genes are TRBV9 and TRBJ2-7; possible D gene TRBD1, 6 bases. V was pared by 0 bases and J by 2 bases, with 9 bases between. This CDR3 has 14 residues. Germline V gene sequence: CDR1 SGDLS, CDR2 YYNGEE. For the CDR3, the DNA is TGTGCCAGCAGCGTAGGGACAGAGCCCTACGAGCAGTACTTC. Protein sequence: CASSVGTEPYEQYF. The variable domain in full, completed from reference TRBV9 and TRBJ2-7, reads DSGVTQTPKHLITATGQRVTLRCSPRSGDLSVYWYQQSLDQGLQFLIQYYNGEERAKGNILERFSAQQFPDLHSELNLSSLELGDSALYFCASSVGTEPYEQYFGPGTRLTVT.

This sequence joins TRBV9 and TRBJ1-2, with 9 nucleotides matching TRBD1. The CDR3 is 17 amino acids. The germline V gene has CDR1 SGDLS and CDR2 YYNGEE. The junction had 15 bases not matched to a gene; V was cut back by 3 bases and J by 6 bases. The CDR3 here is CASSESNRGPVPHGYTF. CDR3 nucleotide sequence: TGTGCCAGCAGCGAGAGCAACAGGGGGCCGGTGCCCCATGGCTACACCTTC.

The CDR3 DNA reads as TGTGCCAGCAGCCGAGTATTGGGACAGGGGTTTAATGAGCAGTTCTTC. It specifies CASSRVLGQGFNEQFF. The chain joins TRBV11-2 to TRBJ2-1; 10 positions agree with TRBD1. The CDR3 is 16 residues long. Germline CDR1 reads SGHAT; CDR2 reads FQNNGV. Germline trimming cut 5 bases from V and 7 bases from J; bases unmatched to any gene: 11.

The rearrangement joins TRBV7-3 to TRBJ1-1, with 9 positions matching TRBD1. The V gene's germline CDR1 is SGHTA and CDR2 FQGTGA. The CDR3 contains 13 residues. The trim removed 5 bases at V and 3 bases at J, leaving 1 base unmatched. The CDR3 nucleotides are TGTGCCAGCAGCCGGGACAGGGACACTGAAGCTTTCTTT. Protein: CASSRDRDTEAFF.

The chain recombines TRBV4-3 with TRBJ1-2, with no clear D. Germline V lookup: CDR1 LGHNA, CDR2 YSLEER. This CDR3 region has 17 residues. Trimming left V 0 bases short and J 7 bases short, with 21 bases between. The CDR3 coding sequence is TGCGCCAGCAGCCAAGATCTCTGGGCAGGAGGGATTGGTGGCTACACCTTC. Translated: CASSQDLWAGGIGGYTF.

J is TRBJ1-5 and V is TRBV6-5, with D perhaps TRBD1 (5 bases). The CDR3 consists of 14 residues. Germline lookup yields CDR1 MNHEY and CDR2 SVGAGI. The V gene lost 0 bases and the J gene lost 6 bases, with 9 bases spanning the gap. CDR3 nucleotides: TGTGCCAGCAGTTACTCGGGGGAGGGTCAGCCCCAGCATTTT. Residues: CASSYSGEGQPQHF.

The chain uses TRBV5-6 and TRBJ2-5; the match to TRBD2 covers 8 bases. The J segment lost 11 bases and the V segment lost 1 base, leaving 4 bases of the junction unmatched. CDR3 length: 12 residues. CDR1 is SGHDT, CDR2 YYEEEE, per germline. The DNA of the CDR3 is TGTGCCAGCAGCTTGTCGGGGGGGGAGCAGTACTTC. Translating it yields CASSLSGGEQYF.

This clone was counted only a few times. J is TRBJ1-2 and V is TRBV30; D remains unclear. Per germline, CDR1 GTSNPN and CDR2 SVGIG (reference sequence). V was cut by 4 bases and J by 4 bases, with 7 bases left in between. The CDR3 length is 11 residues. CDR3 region: CAWKWSYGYTF. CDR3 DNA: TGTGCCTGGAAGTGGAGCTATGGCTACACCTTC.

This clone was detected once. The chain combines TRBV6-5 with TRBJ1-2; possibly TRBD1 for D (6 bases). This CDR3 is 15 amino acids long. Trimming took off 6 bases at V and 4 bases at J, with 18 bases between the two ends. CDR1 and CDR2 from the germline V gene are MNHEY and SVGAGI. The CDR3 region is CASRDSGVVGYGYTF. CDR3 coding DNA: TGTGCCAGCAGAGATTCAGGGGTGGTGGGCTATGGCTACACCTTC.

The chain couples TRBV5-1 to TRBJ2-5; D not resolved. The CDR3 extends over 12 amino acids. The germline V and J ends were trimmed by 4 bases and 2 bases, with 6 bases remaining between them. CDR1 is SGHRS, CDR2 YFSETQ, per germline. As DNA, the CDR3 is TGCGCCAGCAGCGTAACACAAGAGACCCAGTACTTC. Translated: CASSVTQETQYF.

The chain employs TRBV30 and TRBJ1-3; D perhaps matches TRBD1 (5 bases). This CDR3 has 14 residues. V lost 6 bases, J lost 0 bases, and 12 bases lay in between. From germline, CDR1 is GTSNPN and CDR2 SVGIG (reference sequence). The CDR3 DNA reads as TGTGCCTGTCAGCAGGGAAACTCTGGAAACACCATATATTTT. This translates into CACQQGNSGNTIYF.

This clone is a singleton in its sample. The chain has TRBV2 and TRBJ1-4; tentative D call: TRBD1 (6 bases). Trimming pared 5 bases from V and 0 bases from J, leaving 13 bases between. The germline CDR1 and CDR2 sequences are SNHLY and FYNNEI. This CDR3 is built from 16 residues. The CDR3 DNA reads as TGTGCCAGCAGTCCCGGGACACTGCCAACTAATGAAAAACTGTTTTTT. It yields the protein CASSPGTLPTNEKLFF.

The rearrangement uses TRBV6-1 and TRBJ1-2, with D possibly being TRBD1 (6 bases). Trimming stripped 1 base from V and 3 bases from J, with 12 bases between. CDR1 and CDR2 from the germline V gene are MNHNS and SASEGT. The CDR3 spans 15 residues. The CDR3 bases are TGTGCCAGCAGTGAAGGGACAGCCCGGGACTATGGCTACACCTTC. It is translated as CASSEGTARDYGYTF.

V usage is TRBV19 and J usage is TRBJ2-7; D is unresolved. Deletions cut 3 bases from V and 2 bases from J, with 5 bases between. This CDR3 region has 12 residues. CDR1 and CDR2 (germline): LNHDA, SQIVND (reference sequence). Written as DNA, the CDR3 is TGTGCCAGTAGTATTAGTCCCTACGAGCAGTACTTC. This gives the protein CASSISPYEQYF.

This sequence joins TRBV27 and TRBJ1-3; the D gene is possibly TRBD1 (6 bases). The CDR3 totals 14 residues. V lost 6 bases and J 0 bases, leaving 9 bases between the germline ends. Germline loops: CDR1 MNHEY, CDR2 SMNVEV (reference sequence). CDR3: CASRDRHSGNTIYF. The CDR3 region has the DNA TGTGCCAGCAGGGACAGACACTCTGGAAACACCATATATTTT.

The chain uses TRBV19 and TRBJ1-2; TRBD1 matches 9 bases. There are 15 residues in the CDR3. Germline-derived CDR1 and CDR2 are LNHDA and SQIVND (reference sequence). Germline trimming cut 5 bases from V and 4 bases from J; bases unmatched to any gene: 8. The CDR3 loop is CASSAWTGDFYGYTF. DNA of the CDR3: TGTGCCAGTAGTGCTTGGACAGGGGACTTCTATGGCTACACCTTC.

V gene TRBV5-6 combines with J gene TRBJ1-2; no definite D call. Germline assignment: CDR1 SGHDT and CDR2 YYEEEE. The CDR3 has 12 amino acids. The DNA of the CDR3 is TGTGCTACCTCAGTACAGAACTATGGCTACACCTTC. This gives the protein CATSVQNYGYTF. The whole variable domain, filled in from reference TRBV5-6 and TRBJ1-2, reads DAGVTQSPTHLIKTRGQQVTLRCSPKSGHDTVSWYQQALGQGPQFIFQYYEEEERQRGNFPDRFSGHQFPNYSSELNVNALLLGDSALYLCATSVQNYGYTFGSGTRLTVV.

This rearrangement joins TRBV4-2 to TRBJ1-5, with a weak D call TRBD1 (5 bases). This CDR3 spans 16 amino acids. V dropped 0 bases and J dropped 6 bases, with 15 bases sitting between them. CDR1 LGHNA and CDR2 YNFKEQ come from the germline V gene. The CDR3 loop reads CASSQDLAQGVQPQHF. In DNA form, the CDR3 reads TGTGCCAGCAGCCAAGATCTGGCGCAGGGTGTTCAGCCCCAGCATTTT.

This chain uses TRBV10-3 with TRBJ1-2, with 12 bases matching TRBD1. The J segment lost 7 bases and the V segment lost 4 bases, leaving 16 bases of the junction unmatched. This CDR3 is 18 amino acids long. Germline V gene data show CDR1 as ENHRY and CDR2 as SYGVKD. The CDR3 region has the DNA TGTGCCATCAGTGTGGGCCGATTTGGGGACAGGGGGCTCTCTGGCTACACCTTC. Translating it yields CAISVGRFGDRGLSGYTF.

The J gene is TRBJ2-1, the V gene TRBV11-2; tentatively, D is TRBD1 (6 bases). CDR1 and CDR2 from the germline V gene are SGHAT and FQNNGV. Between the trimmed V and J ends, which lost 1 base and 5 bases, there was a span of 12 bases. The CDR3 spans 15 residues. This chain's CDR3 is CASSLGGPGDNEQFF. The CDR3 DNA reads as TGTGCCAGCAGCTTAGGGGGGCCAGGGGACAATGAGCAGTTCTTC.

This chain connects TRBV19 to TRBJ1-4; D gene ambiguous. Germline V CDR1 and CDR2: LNHDA, SQIVND (reference sequence). V gave up 10 bases and J gave up 0 bases, with 15 bases separating them. The CDR3 is 15 residues long. In nucleotides, the CDR3 is TGTGCCACTTCTGGGAGTAGGGCAACTAATGAAAAACTGTTTTTT. This sequence encodes CATSGSRATNEKLFF. The full variable domain, rest sourced from reference TRBV19 and TRBJ1-4, is DGGITQSPKYLFRKEGQNVTLSCEQNLNHDAMYWYRQDPGQGLRLIYYSQIVNDFQKGDIAEGYSVSREKKESFPLTVTSAQKNPTAFYLCATSGSRATNEKLFFGSGTQLSVL.

The CDR3 DNA follows: TGTGCCAGCTCCGGGACTAGCTCTGGAGAGCAGTTCTTC. As protein: CASSGTSSGEQFF. This chain uses TRBV7-6 with TRBJ2-1, with 9 bases identical to TRBD2. V lost 8 bases to trimming and J lost 10 bases; unmatched junction nucleotides: 9. Per the germline V gene, CDR1 is SGHVS and CDR2 is FNYEAQ. The CDR3 totals 13 residues.

The V gene is TRBV5-1, the J gene TRBJ2-1; the match to TRBD2 covers 7 bases. Trimming cost V 0 bases and J 3 bases; bases outside gene matches: 3. The CDR3 runs 15 residues. Germline V gene sequence: CDR1 SGHRS, CDR2 YFSETQ. In nucleotides, the CDR3 is TGCGCCAGCAGCTTGGTGGCTAGCGGCTACAATGAGCAGTTCTTC. Amino acid sequence: CASSLVASGYNEQFF.